This T cell receptor beta chain is from a study of blood T cell repertoires in COVID-19. Study-wide context: Both acute and convalescent COVID-19 samples were obtained from the United States, Italy and Spain.

The V end lost 0 bases, the J end lost 3 bases, and 9 bases lay between the germline ends. Per germline, CDR1 LGHNA and CDR2 YSLEER. CDR3 length: 15 amino acids. Assay: immunoSEQ multiplex PCR; the TCRdb copy retains only in-frame clones and omits some. The table lists 20,000 to 30,000 clones, 90% of them singletons. The source of this sequence is a woman aged 60-70 years with active COVID-19. Sequenced: peripheral blood. The rearrangement links TRBV4-3 to TRBJ1-5; D is possibly TRBD1 (5 bases). The CDR3 reads CASSQDIGANQPQHF. In DNA form, the CDR3 reads TGCGCCAGCAGCCAAGATATAGGGGCCAATCAGCCCCAGCATTTT.